Sequencing of this T cell receptor beta chain was carried out in a study of Ad26.COV2.S vaccination and SARS-CoV-2 variants. Turning to the study itself: It was the COV1001 Ad26.COV2.S trial arm that included the donor. Ad26.COV2.S given intramuscularly, once or twice 56 days apart. General study results and limits: The TCR breadth and depth analyses may have understated or missed part of the total T cell responses. Recipients of either vaccine or placebo displayed similar breadth of non-spike TCRs.

With regard to this clone: Its antigen is unidentified.

Documented treatment: some 19 received Ad26.COV2.S at low or high dose, single or two shots; a few received placebo; per-sample allocation not given. All samples were drawn on day 63, counting from the first vaccine or placebo injection. The method was immunoSEQ multiplex PCR; TCRdb's version includes in-frame clones alone and lacks a portion of them. The sample has about 380,000 clones, about four fifths seen once; the top ten hold approximately 7%. Trimming removed 6 bases at V and 2 bases at J, with 10 bases between. Germline values: CDR1 SQVTM, CDR2 ANQGSEA. This CDR3 has 12 residues. This chain connects TRBV29-1 to TRBJ2-5, with no clear D. Sequences were derived from peripheral blood, sampled in a trial of Ad26.COV2.S vaccine versus placebo. The receptor comes from a person aged 18-65 years who received the Ad26.COV2.S COVID-19 vaccine or a placebo. The CDR3 region has the DNA TGCAGCGTGTGGCTGGGGCAAGAGACCCAGTACTTC. As protein: CSVWLGQETQYF.